The sequence of this T cell receptor beta chain was determined in a study of T cells in localized non-small cell lung cancer. Study findings and constraints: Owing to sequencing of a solitary tumor region, heterogeneity cannot be discounted. A median of roughly 52 of the top 100 tumor clones appeared in adjacent lung, which was paired and uninvolved.

A remark on this clone: Its antigen is as yet unknown.

Libraries were prepared by immunoSEQ multiplex PCR; TCRdb keeps only in-frame clonotypes and omits some of them. Of tens of thousands of clones listed, more than 85% are singletons. CDR1 is SGHRS and CDR2 is YFSETQ in the germline V gene. The V end was cut by 1 base, the J end by 1 base, with 7 bases between. CDR3 size: 14 residues. This chain links TRBV5-1 with TRBJ2-3, with D perhaps TRBD2 (5 bases). The receptor comes from a man aged 18 to 49 with stage I lung adenocarcinoma. The input for sequencing was peripheral blood, taken before any cancer treatment. CDR3 loop: CASSLISGTDTQYF. CDR3 nucleotides: TGCGCCAGCAGCTTGATTAGCGGCACAGATACGCAGTATTTT.